The clone carrying this T cell receptor beta chain was recorded once. Its cognate antigen is unknown. In the original processing: ImmunoSEQ supplied junction-only sequences lacking quality scores, so filtering was different. Generated by immunoSEQ multiplex PCR, the TCRdb table keeps only in-frame clones and is missing some. The V and J calls and clone size were taken over from that table, and D and trimming were inferred from the DNA. Of about 2.3 million clones detected, around 92% appear once; the ten largest clones hold about 0.36%. Nashville, Tennessee was home to all donors, who were Caucasian adults. This entry is derived from a study of shared clonotypes between healthy human individuals. Notes on the study in general: Sampling covered blood only; tissue repertoires likely differ. Clonotypes not shared had lower generation probabilities than those common to all four donors.

Germline V lookup: CDR1 SGHAT, CDR2 FQNNGV. The CDR3 runs to 16 residues. V lost 1 base to trimming and J lost 2 bases; unmatched junction nucleotides: 3. Sequenced input: naive CD4+ T cells from PBMCs. Noted subset: CD45RA+ positively selected. This TCR came from a man aged 18 to 29 in good health. Some clones in this sample may be carry-over from other donors' samples. This chain links TRBV11-2 with TRBJ1-2; TRBD1 matches at 11 bases. CDR3 loop: CASSLARTGGNYGYTF. The CDR3 DNA reads as TGTGCCAGCAGCTTAGCAAGGACAGGGGGCAACTATGGCTACACCTTC.